Listed below are T cell receptor beta chains from one sample, sequenced in a study of blood T cell repertoires in COVID-19. TCRdb keeps only in-frame clones here, not all; method: immunoSEQ multiplex PCR. The sample includes about 210,000 clones, roughly four fifths of them seen just once. The sample comprised peripheral blood. These receptors were obtained from a woman between 50 and 59 years old with active or convalescent COVID-19. The CDR3 runs from the conserved cysteine through the conserved F or W. The D gene is left open where the match is weak. Some rows mark clone size as missing; the rest say once, few, many or name a class of expanded clone.

.,TRBJ2-2,TRBD1,TRBV25-1,TGTGCCAGCAGTGAGGACAGGGTGAGAACCGGGGAGCTGTTTTTT,CASSEDRVRTGELFF
once,TRBJ2-5,TRBD1,TRBV6-5,TGTGCCAGCAGTTCACGGGACAGCTCCGAAGAGACCCAGTACTTC,CASSSRDSSEETQYF
.,TRBJ1-6,TRBD1,TRBV3-1/TRBV3-2,TGTGCCAGCAGTCCCGGGACAGCCAATTCACCCCTCCACTTT,CASSPGTANSPLHF
.,TRBJ2-7,TRBD1,TRBV18,TGTGCCAGCTCACGGACAGGGGGCTACGAGCAGTACTTC,CASSRTGGYEQYF
.,TRBJ1-5,.,TRBV19,TGTGCCAGTAGTCAACAGGGTTATCAGCCCCAGCATTTT,CASSQQGYQPQHF
.,TRBJ1-5,.,TRBV2,TGTGCCAGCAGTGAAAACAGGGTCGGCAATCAGCCCCAGCATTTT,CASSENRVGNQPQHF
once,TRBJ1-1,TRBD1,TRBV7-9,TGTGCCAGCAGCATCCCGACAGGGAAGCCTGGTACTGAAGCTTTCTTT,CASSIPTGKPGTEAFF
.,TRBJ2-1,.,TRBV30,TGTGCCTGGAGTGCCCGACAGAGCGACTACAATGAGCAGTTCTTC,CAWSARQSDYNEQFF
.,TRBJ2-3,TRBD1,TRBV7-8,TGTGCCAGCAGCTCCCGGACAGGGCGTAGCACAGATACGCAGTATTTT,CASSSRTGRSTDTQYF
.,TRBJ2-3,TRBD1,TRBV24-1,TGTGCCACCAGTCCGGGACAGGGGGTCTTCGGCACAGATACGCAGTATTTT,CATSPGQGVFGTDTQYF
.,TRBJ2-7,.,TRBV6-5,TGTGCCAGCAGTTACTCGACGGGCAGGGGTTCCGAGCAGTACTTC,CASSYSTGRGSEQYF
.,TRBJ2-3,TRBD2,TRBV4-1,TGCGCCAGCAGCTATTTATGGGGGAGGGAAACAGATACGCAGTATTTT,CASSYLWGRETDTQYF
.,TRBJ1-2,.,TRBV5-4,TGTGCCAGCAGCTTGGTGGGCCCGCGGGGACTCTATGGCTACACCTTC,CASSLVGPRGLYGYTF
.,TRBJ1-2,.,TRBV28,TGTGCCAGCACCGACAGGACAAATGGCTACACCTTC,CASTDRTNGYTF
once,TRBJ1-2,.,TRBV7-9,TGTGCCAGCACTCCCAGCGGGGGAAATGGCTACACCTTC,CASTPSGGNGYTF
.,TRBJ2-7,.,TRBV29-1,TGCAGCACCAAGGGGGGGTTTGGTGGCACCTACGAGCAGTACTTC,CSTKGGFGGTYEQYF
.,TRBJ1-5,.,TRBV7-2,TGTGCCAGCAGCTCTACCCGCGAGCAGCCCCAGCATTTT,CASSSTREQPQHF
.,TRBJ1-2,.,TRBV5-1,TGCGCCAGCAGCTTGGGATCGGGGTTTGGCTACACCTTC,CASSLGSGFGYTF
.,TRBJ1-1,.,TRBV19,TGTGCCAGCTACGGGACAATCGCTGAAGCTTTCTTT,CASYGTIAEAFF
.,TRBJ1-6,.,TRBV19,TGTGCCAGTAGTATAACCGGGCGGGGTAATTCACCCCTCCACTTT,CASSITGRGNSPLHF
once,TRBJ2-1,TRBD2,TRBV6-5,TGTGCCAGCAGTACTAGCGGGGGGGTTAATGAGCAGTTCTTC,CASSTSGGVNEQFF
.,TRBJ2-3,TRBD1,TRBV27,TGTGCCAGCAAACCACTGACAGGGGGCCGGCCAGATACGCAGTATTTT,CASKPLTGGRPDTQYF
.,TRBJ2-1,.,TRBV6-5,TGTGCCAGCAGTTACGGGGACTCCCTCCCCAATGAGCAGTTCTTC,CASSYGDSLPNEQFF
.,TRBJ1-1,.,TRBV13,TGTGCCAGCAGCTTAGTAGGGGCCCGAGTTGGTACTGAAGCTTTCTTT,CASSLVGARVGTEAFF
.,TRBJ2-1,TRBD2,TRBV27,TGTGCCAGCAGTTACGGGGGACTAGCTTCCAATGAGCAGTTCTTC,CASSYGGLASNEQFF
.,TRBJ2-5,TRBD2,TRBV5-4,TGTGCCAGCAGCCACGGACTAGCGGGAGGTGCAGGGACCCAGTACTTC,CASSHGLAGGAGTQYF
.,TRBJ2-3,.,TRBV25-1,TGTGCCAGCAGTGTATCGGACTCACCTCGCGATACGCAGTATTTT,CASSVSDSPRDTQYF
few,TRBJ2-1,TRBD1,TRBV5-1,TGCGCCAGCAGGCGGACAGGGCATGAGCAGTTCTTC,CASRRTGHEQFF
.,TRBJ2-7,TRBD1,TRBV2,TGTGCCAGGTGGTGGACAGGCACAATGTACGAGCAGTACTTC,CARWWTGTMYEQYF
once,TRBJ2-2,.,TRBV7-3,TGTGCCAGCAGCCCCGACACCGGGGAGCTGTTTTTT,CASSPDTGELFF
once,TRBJ1-2,TRBD1,TRBV30,TGTGCCTGGAGTCCGGACAGGGACTATGGCTACACCTTC,CAWSPDRDYGYTF